This TCR beta chain derives from a study of blood T cell repertoires in COVID-19. For the study at large: Donors in the United States, Italy and Spain gave samples during acute or convalescent COVID-19. Nucleic acid was either cDNA or gDNA, and it came from T cells, B-cell-depleted T cells, or PBMCs.

Deletions cut 5 bases from V and 4 bases from J, with 9 bases between. Germline V gene lookup returns CDR1 SGHDN and CDR2 FVKESK. The CDR3 consists of 13 residues. Per the original methods: Nucleated cell number was recorded as an estimate derived from reference gene primer amplification. The assay was immunoSEQ multiplex PCR, and TCRdb's table has in-frame clones only and misses some. V and J calls and clone size are as listed in that table; D and trimming were resolved from the DNA. Among 60,000 or so clones listed, around nine tenths were seen once. The chain recombines TRBV14 with TRBJ1-5, with D perhaps matching TRBD1 (5 bases). Sequences were obtained from peripheral blood. The receptor was isolated from a man aged 60 to 75 with acute or convalescent COVID-19. The CDR3 protein is CASSSNRNQPQHF. As DNA, the CDR3 is TGTGCCAGCAGCTCGAACAGGAATCAGCCCCAGCATTTT.